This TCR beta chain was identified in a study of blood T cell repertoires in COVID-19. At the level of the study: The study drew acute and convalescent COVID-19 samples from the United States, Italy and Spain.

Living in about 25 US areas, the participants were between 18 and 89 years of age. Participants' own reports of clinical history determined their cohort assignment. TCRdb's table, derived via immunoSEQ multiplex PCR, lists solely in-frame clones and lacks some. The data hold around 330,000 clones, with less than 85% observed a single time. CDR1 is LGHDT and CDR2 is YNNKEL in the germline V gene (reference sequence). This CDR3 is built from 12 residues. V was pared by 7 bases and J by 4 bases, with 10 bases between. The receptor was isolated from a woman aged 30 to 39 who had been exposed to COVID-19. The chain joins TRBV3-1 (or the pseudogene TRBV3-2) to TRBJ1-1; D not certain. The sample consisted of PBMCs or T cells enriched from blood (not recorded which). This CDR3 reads CASKRGSTEAFF. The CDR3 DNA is TGTGCCAGCAAACGGGGATCCACTGAAGCTTTCTTT.